This TCR beta chain emerged from a study of CD8+CD57+ T cells in acquired aplastic anemia. About the research overall: The DNA of sorted CD4+ and CD8+ cells averaged approximately 2.9 ug. Study-wide points: Patients and controls shared 25 to 35 CD8+ CDR3 sequences, which appeared highly expressed in patients and within their immunodominant clones. In CD8+ cells, Simpson's diversity showed no significant difference between patients and controls.

The template for TCR beta VDJ and CDR3 sequence profiling was genomic DNA. In TCRdb, the reads were re-called with MiXCR into one record per CDR3 protein. The sample shows 150,000 to 200,000 distinct CDR3 sequences, around 65% of them seen only once. This clonotype is a singleton in its sample. Its antigen is unknown. This CDR3 is 14 amino acids long. Germline V gives CDR1 DFQATT, CDR2 SNEGSKA (reference sequence). With 1 base removed from V and 2 bases from J, the gap between germline ends came to 12 bases. The receptor comes from a human donor with severe aplastic anemia or a healthy control (not recorded which). Source material: sorted CD4+, CD8+, or CD8+CD57+ T cells (not recorded which) from PBMCs. The chain carries TRBV20-1 and TRBJ2-7; D gene unclear. This chain's CDR3 is CSARVDRFPYEQYF. In DNA, the CDR3 is TGCAGTGCTAGAGTGGATAGATTCCCCTACGAGCAGTACTTC.